The clone carrying this T cell receptor (beta chain) came up a few times. Its antigen is not known. Sample-barcoded 5' priming and a J-beta primer mix drove a second PCR of roughly 6 to 12 cycles. TCRdb independently ran MiXCR on the 5' RACE reads; one entry per CDR3 protein. This table has approximately 780,000 distinct CDR3 sequences, around a quarter appearing once. The V end was cut by 0 bases, the J end by 0 bases, with 7 bases between. The V gene's germline CDR1 is SGDLS and CDR2 YYNGEE. This CDR3 spans 14 amino acids. The sample comes from a study of blood T cells in healthy people across ages. Regarding the study as a whole: Age showed a roughly linear inverse relationship with TCR beta diversity per million T cells. Long-lived and aged donors differed, with more naive CD4+ cells and higher diversity in the long-lived.

The same data also contributed to another study, on T cells of mothers and their children. As that study records: Reads recorded for TCR beta CDR3 numbered over 9.5 million per mother and some 2.7 million per child. T cell clones that were persistent and microchimeric went undetected.

The clonotype was recovered from a boy aged 10-17 years in good health. The sequenced sample consisted of blood. This chain connects TRBV9 to TRBJ2-7, with no clear D. The CDR3 sequence: CASSVDGHSYEQYF. The CDR3, as DNA: TGTGCCAGCAGCGTAGACGGCCACTCCTACGAGCAGTACTTC.